This T cell receptor (beta chain) was sequenced in a study of shared T cell receptors in the human thymus. The assay was immunoSEQ multiplex PCR, and TCRdb's table has in-frame clones only and misses some. The sample gives hundreds of thousands of clones, around 87% of which show up once; over 0.008% is in the top ten. These records were also assigned to another study, of human thymus T cells. According to that study: Donors consisted of healthy Finnish infants (having corrective surgery for congenital heart defects). Thymus pieces cut out during corrective heart surgery were the tissue that was used. Seemingly biased V and J gene usage marked thymic and blood repertoires. Unrelated people showed highly overlapping thymic repertoires, related research reported.

The sequencing sample was made of thymocytes. The clonotype comes from a boy under two years old with a congenital heart defect.

CDR3 loop: CASSSTGVEEETQYF. The CDR3, as DNA: TGTGCCAGCAGTTCCACAGGGGTGGAGGAAGAGACCCAGTACTTC. The chain links TRBV2 to TRBJ2-5; 7 bases align to TRBD1. Germline CDR1 reads SNHLY; CDR2 reads FYNNEI. The ends lost 5 bases at V and 3 bases at J; junction bases unmatched: 9. This CDR3 is 15 amino acids long. Using reference TRBV2 and TRBJ2-5 for the parts outside the CDR3, the full variable domain is EPEVTQTPSHQVTQMGQEVILRCVPISNHLYFYWYRQILGQKVEFLVSFYNNEISEKSEIFDDQFSVERPDGSNFTLKIRSTKLEDSAMYFCASSSTGVEEETQYFGPGTRLLVL.